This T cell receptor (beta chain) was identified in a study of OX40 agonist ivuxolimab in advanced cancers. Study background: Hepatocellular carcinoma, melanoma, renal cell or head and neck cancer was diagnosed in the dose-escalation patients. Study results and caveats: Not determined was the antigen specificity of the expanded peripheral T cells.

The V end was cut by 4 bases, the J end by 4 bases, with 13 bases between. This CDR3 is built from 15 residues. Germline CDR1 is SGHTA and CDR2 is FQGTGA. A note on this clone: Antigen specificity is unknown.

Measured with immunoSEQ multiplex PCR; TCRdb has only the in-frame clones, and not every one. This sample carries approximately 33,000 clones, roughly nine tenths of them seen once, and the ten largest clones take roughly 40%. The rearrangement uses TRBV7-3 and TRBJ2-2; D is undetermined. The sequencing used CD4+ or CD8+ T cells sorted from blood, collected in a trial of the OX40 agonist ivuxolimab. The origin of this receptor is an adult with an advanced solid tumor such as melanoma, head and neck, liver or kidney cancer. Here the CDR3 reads CASSSRGPTTGELFF. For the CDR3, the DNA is TGTGCCAGCAGCTCCCGTGGACCAACCACCGGGGAGCTGTTTTTT.